Below are 18 T cell receptor beta chains sequenced from a single sample in a study of blood T cell repertoires in COVID-19. Sequenced by immunoSEQ multiplex PCR; TCRdb stores in-frame clones only, minus some. Seen here are 180,000 or so clones, more than 75% observed once, and the top ten hold 15% to 20%. Sequenced sample: peripheral blood. The receptors were gathered from a person aged 65 to 79 with COVID-19, enrolled during active disease.

The gene calls are TRBV11-3 and TRBJ2-2, with 9 positions matching TRBD1. The germline V gene has CDR1 SGHNT and CDR2 YENEEA. With 4 bases clipped from V and 2 bases from J, the junction kept 8 bases outside the gene matches. There are 17 residues in the CDR3. The CDR3 is CASSSSQGALNTGELFF. As DNA, the CDR3 is TGTGCCAGCAGCTCATCACAGGGGGCACTAAACACCGGGGAGCTGTTTTTT.

The gene calls are TRBV9 and TRBJ2-1; D may be TRBD2 (6 bases). There are 13 residues in the CDR3. V dropped 2 bases and J dropped 5 bases, with 8 bases sitting between them. Germline V gene lookup returns CDR1 SGDLS and CDR2 YYNGEE. This CDR3 reads CASSVGGNNEQFF. CDR3 DNA sequence: TGTGCCAGCAGCGTCGGGGGAAACAATGAGCAGTTCTTC.

The rearrangement joins TRBV7-9 to TRBJ1-5; the D is unclear. The germline V and J ends were trimmed by 5 bases and 1 base, with 15 bases remaining between them. Germline V gene data show CDR1 as SEHNR and CDR2 as FQNEAQ (reference sequence). This CDR3 comprises 16 residues. The CDR3 sequence is CASSRAGGNSNQPQHF. DNA for the CDR3: TGTGCCAGCAGCCGCGCCGGCGGGAACAGCAATCAGCCCCAGCATTTT.

The V and J genes are TRBV7-9 and TRBJ2-7; a possible D gene is TRBD2 (6 bases). This CDR3 is 18 amino acids long. With 0 bases removed from V and 3 bases from J, the gap between germline ends came to 21 bases. In germline, CDR1 is SEHNR, CDR2 FQNEAQ (reference sequence). CDR3 coding DNA: TGTGCCAGCAGCTTAGCGGGAGGTAGTACTAGAGCGGGCTACGAGCAGTACTTC. Encoded protein: CASSLAGGSTRAGYEQYF.

This clone was seen a few times. V usage is TRBV7-2 and J usage is TRBJ1-3; possible D gene TRBD1, 5 bases. The CDR3 is made up of 14 amino acids. The germline CDR1 and CDR2 sequences are SGHTA and FQGNSA. With 5 bases removed from V and 2 bases from J, the gap between germline ends came to 10 bases. CDR3 sequence reads: CASSPGIAGNTIYF. In DNA, the CDR3 is TGTGCCAGCAGCCCAGGGATCGCTGGAAACACCATATATTTT.

This chain links TRBV30 with TRBJ2-7, with TRBD1 matching over 8 bases. CDR1 and CDR2 (germline): GTSNPN, SVGIG (reference sequence). The V segment lost 5 bases and the J segment 3 bases; nucleotides outside the gene matches: 6. The CDR3 runs 13 residues. CDR3 sequence (DNA): TGTGCCTGGCACCAGGGGGCGGGCTACGAGCAGTACTTC. Encoded protein: CAWHQGAGYEQYF.

This clone has a handful of counts. The J gene is TRBJ2-6, the V gene TRBV4-1, with 8 positions matching TRBD1. This CDR3 comprises 18 residues. The ends lost 1 base at V and 2 bases at J; junction bases unmatched: 7. Germline CDR1 and CDR2: MGHRA and YSYEKL. The CDR3 nucleotides are TGCGCCAGCAGCCAAGCCGACAGGGGAGCAACTGGGGCCAACGTCCTGACTTTC. This translates into CASSQADRGATGANVLTF.

This clone has only one observation. The chain couples TRBV7-2 to TRBJ1-5; D is ambiguous. The germline V gene encodes CDR1 SGHTA and CDR2 FQGNSA. Trimming took 3 bases from V and 1 from J, leaving 10 bases between them. CDR3 size: 15 residues. CDR3 coding DNA: TGTGCCAGCAGCTTGGGAGGAGTAAGCAATCAGCCCCAGCATTTT. It is translated as CASSLGGVSNQPQHF.

V and J are TRBV7-2 and TRBJ2-3; D possibly corresponds to TRBD2 (5 bases). The germline gives CDR1 SGHTA, CDR2 FQGNSA. The V gene lost 4 bases and the J gene lost 10 bases, with 15 bases spanning the gap. This CDR3 has 13 amino acids. Here the CDR3 DNA reads TGTGCCAGCAGCTCAATGACTACTGATCCGCAGTATTTT. Residues: CASSSMTTDPQYF.

This clone was seen a handful of times. The sample contains more than one DNA sequence encoding this CDR3. The rearrangement links TRBV6-2 or TRBV6-3 to TRBJ2-7; 9 bases match TRBD2. The CDR3 has 12 amino acids. The trim removed 9 bases at V and 0 bases at J, leaving 0 bases unmatched. Germline V lookup: CDR1 MNHEY, CDR2 SVGEGT. The CDR3, as DNA: TGTGCCAGTAGCGGGAGCTCCTACGAGCAGTACTTC. This encodes CASSGSSYEQYF.

The chain has TRBV25-1 and TRBJ1-6, with D possibly TRBD1 on 5 matching bases. The germline V gene encodes CDR1 MGHDK and CDR2 SYGVNS. The CDR3 has 15 amino acids. Trimming left V 4 bases short and J 3 bases short, with 10 bases between. The CDR3: CASSAPTDYNSPLHF. The CDR3 DNA reads TGTGCCAGCAGTGCACCGACAGACTATAATTCACCCCTCCACTTT.

This chain joins TRBV5-5 and TRBJ1-1; D is undetermined. Trimming shortened V by 3 bases and J by 1 base, and 10 bases separated the two germline ends. The CDR3 runs to 14 residues. Germline CDR1 SGHKS, CDR2 YYEKEE (reference sequence). The CDR3 nucleotides read TGTGCCAGCAGCTCCTCCCCAGAGAACACTGAAGCTTTCTTT. Translated: CASSSSPENTEAFF.

The V gene is TRBV9, the J gene TRBJ2-1; TRBD2 matches at 7 bases. Germline CDR1 reads SGDLS; CDR2 reads YYNGEE. The CDR3 contains 14 residues. V shed 4 bases, J shed 0 bases, and the junction held 1 base outside the gene matches. The chain's CDR3 is CASSSGGSYNEQFF. The CDR3 DNA reads as TGTGCCAGCAGCTCGGGGGGCTCCTACAATGAGCAGTTCTTC.

V and J are TRBV28 and TRBJ1-5, with D perhaps matching TRBD1 (6 bases). Germline lookup yields CDR1 MDHEN and CDR2 SYDVKM. This CDR3 has 14 amino acids. Between the trimmed V and J ends, which lost 5 bases and 7 bases, there was a span of 15 bases. In DNA, the CDR3 is TGTGCCAGCAGTGGACAGCGAGGTCGACAGCCCCAGCATTTT. This gives the protein CASSGQRGRQPQHF.

V is TRBV6-5 and J is TRBJ2-7, with D tentatively TRBD1 (6 bases). CDR1 and CDR2 from the germline V gene are MNHEY and SVGAGI. V dropped 2 bases and J dropped 6 bases, with 11 bases sitting between them. The length of the CDR3 is 13 residues. CDR3: CASSYAARGEQYF. CDR3 in DNA: TGTGCCAGCAGTTACGCGGCCAGGGGCGAGCAGTACTTC.

The chain joins TRBV7-3 to TRBJ2-1; TRBD2 agrees at 8 bases. The CDR3 extends over 15 amino acids. V dropped 5 bases and J dropped 4; count of bases not matched to a gene: 7. Germline V gives CDR1 SGHTA, CDR2 FQGTGA. The CDR3, as DNA: TGTGCCAGCAGCGACCCGGGAGGGCCTTACAATGAGCAGTTCTTC. Protein sequence: CASSDPGGPYNEQFF.

About this clone itself: The same CDR3 also results from other DNA sequences found in this sample. V gene TRBV7-2 combines with J gene TRBJ2-5; no definite D call. This CDR3 is built from 11 residues. Trimming shortened V by 2 bases and J by 5 bases, and 3 bases separated the two germline ends. Germline V gives CDR1 SGHTA, CDR2 FQGNSA. The CDR3: CASSLSETQYF. The CDR3, as DNA: TGTGCCAGCAGCTTAAGCGAGACCCAGTACTTC.

The chain links TRBV5-1 to TRBJ2-1; D call uncertain. CDR3 size: 13 residues. The germline CDR1 and CDR2 sequences are SGHRS and YFSETQ. Between the trimmed V and J ends, which lost 0 bases and 9 bases, there was a span of 10 bases. The CDR3, as DNA: TGCGCCAGCAGCTTGGGACAATTTAGTGAGCAGTTCTTC. This sequence encodes CASSLGQFSEQFF.